The 21 T cell receptor beta chains below were found in one sample sequenced in a study of blood T cell repertoires in COVID-19. Data came from immunoSEQ multiplex PCR; TCRdb stores just in-frame clones and leaves some out. The sample has some 140,000 clones, roughly 84% seen once. The sample comprised peripheral blood. These receptors all stem from a woman aged 80 or over with acute or convalescent COVID-19.

The chain's CDR3 is CASSPGLGSAGNTIYF. CDR3 sequence (DNA): TGTGCCAGCAGTCCCGGACTGGGGTCCGCTGGAAACACCATATATTTT. The chain combines TRBV27 with TRBJ1-3; the D is unclear. The CDR3 sequence is 16 residues long. Germline CDR1 is MNHEY and CDR2 is SMNVEV (reference sequence). The V gene lost 5 bases and the J gene lost 2 bases, with 16 bases spanning the gap.

V and J are TRBV12-5 and TRBJ2-1; 9 bases match TRBD2. After removal of 0 bases from V and 15 bases from J, the junction contained 12 bases not matched to a gene. CDR1 and CDR2 (germline): LGHNT, FRNRAP. This CDR3 has 15 amino acids. The CDR3 spells CASGLVSALAGVLFF. In nucleotides, the CDR3 is TGTGCTAGTGGTTTGGTATCAGCACTAGCGGGTGTTTTGTTCTTC.

The rearrangement links TRBV7-2 to TRBJ1-1; tentatively, D is TRBD1 (5 bases). This CDR3 contains 15 residues. Germline values: CDR1 SGHTA, CDR2 FQGNSA. The germline V and J ends were trimmed by 5 bases and 1 base, with 14 bases remaining between them. The CDR3 spells CASSANRLGNTEAFF. DNA of the CDR3: TGTGCCAGCAGCGCCAACAGGCTGGGGAACACTGAAGCTTTCTTT.

The V call is TRBV5-8, the J call TRBJ1-5, with TRBD1 matching 7 bases. CDR3 length: 17 residues. The germline V gene encodes CDR1 SGHTS and CDR2 YDEGEE. Trimming cost V 3 bases and J 3 bases; bases outside gene matches: 12. The CDR3 DNA is TGTGCCAGCAGCTCGGACAGGCTCTCGGGACACAATCAGCCCCAGCATTTT. Translation gives CASSSDRLSGHNQPQHF. Full variable domain (missing parts from reference TRBV5-8 and TRBJ1-5): EAGVTQSPTHLIKTRGQQATLRCSPISGHTSVYWYQQALGLGLQFLLWYDEGEERNRGNFPPRFSGRQFPNYSSELNVNALELEDSALYLCASSSDRLSGHNQPQHFGDGTRLSIL.

Details on this clone: Different DNA sequences within this sample yield the same CDR3. CDR3 sequence (DNA): TGTGCCAGCTCACCGGGACAGGGGGCCTACGAGCAGTACTTC. The encoded protein is CASSPGQGAYEQYF. The rearrangement uses TRBV18 and TRBJ2-7, with TRBD1 identical over 11 bases. The CDR3 length is 14 residues. Germline V gene data show CDR1 as KGHSH and CDR2 as LQKENI. V lost 3 bases, J lost 2 bases, and 0 bases stayed unmatched.

V and J are TRBV5-1 and TRBJ2-1; possibly TRBD2 for D (5 bases). V was trimmed by 6 bases and J by 9 bases, leaving 16 bases between them. CDR3 length equals 13 residues. Looked up from germline, CDR1 is SGHRS and CDR2 is YFSETQ. The CDR3 sequence: CASKRDSMAEQFF. CDR3 nucleotides: TGCGCCAGCAAGAGGGATAGTATGGCTGAGCAGTTCTTC.

V is TRBV19 and J is TRBJ1-5; D remains ambiguous. V shed 2 bases and J shed 0 bases, with 11 bases lying between them. The CDR3 has 16 residues. In germline, CDR1 is LNHDA, CDR2 SQIVND (reference sequence). CDR3 nucleotides: TGTGCCAGTAGTATAAGAGGCAGTTTTAGCAATCAGCCCCAGCATTTT. This sequence encodes CASSIRGSFSNQPQHF.

The chain employs TRBV7-9 and TRBJ2-1; 7 bases are shared with TRBD2. This CDR3 region has 16 residues. Germline-derived CDR1 and CDR2 are SEHNR and FQNEAQ (reference sequence). With V trimmed by 0 bases and J by 4 bases, 6 bases remained unmatched. This CDR3 reads CASSLAWPSGYNEQFF. The CDR3 DNA is TGTGCCAGCAGCTTAGCTTGGCCTAGCGGATACAATGAGCAGTTCTTC.

Written as DNA, the CDR3 is TGCGCCAGCAGCCAAGAAAGGCGGACTAGCGGTGCCTACAATGAGCAGTTCTTC. As protein: CASSQERRTSGAYNEQFF. The chain has TRBV4-3 and TRBJ2-1; 10 bases match TRBD2. After removal of 0 bases from V and 2 bases from J, the junction contained 7 bases not matched to a gene. The CDR3 sequence is 18 residues long. CDR1 is LGHNA, CDR2 YSLEER, per germline.

V gene TRBV5-1 combines with J gene TRBJ2-7; TRBD1 agrees at 9 bases. The CDR3 consists of 14 residues. Germline CDR1 reads SGHRS; CDR2 reads YFSETQ. V lost 3 bases to trimming and J lost 4 bases; unmatched junction nucleotides: 5. CDR3 sequence: CASSSTGGEYEQYF. As DNA, the CDR3 is TGCGCCAGCAGCTCGACAGGGGGGGAATACGAGCAGTACTTC.

The chain is built from TRBV28 and TRBJ1-2, with D tentatively TRBD1 (6 bases). V lost 4 bases, J lost 4 bases, and 19 bases lay in between. CDR3 length: 16 amino acids. Looked up from germline, CDR1 is MDHEN and CDR2 is SYDVKM. For the CDR3, the DNA is TGTGCCAGCAGTTCCCCGGGTTGGGGGCCTACCTATGGCTACACCTTC. Translated, it gives CASSSPGWGPTYGYTF.

This chain uses TRBV7-9 with TRBJ1-5; 11 bases are shared with TRBD1. J was trimmed by 10 bases and V by 5 bases; bases with no gene match: 4. CDR1 is SEHNR, CDR2 FQNEAQ, per germline (reference sequence). This CDR3 region has 13 residues. The CDR3 loop reads CASSRGQGGPQHF. As DNA, the CDR3 is TGTGCCAGCAGCCGGGGACAGGGGGGACCCCAGCATTTT.

The chain combines TRBV27 with TRBJ1-4, with 8 bases fitting TRBD1. CDR1 and CDR2 from the germline V gene are MNHEY and SMNVEV (reference sequence). The CDR3 covers 15 residues. V shed 3 bases, J shed 3 bases, and the junction held 3 bases outside the gene matches. The CDR3 reads CASSFQGAANEKLFF. CDR3 DNA sequence: TGTGCCAGCAGTTTCCAGGGGGCGGCTAATGAAAAACTGTTTTTT.

This clone is termed medium-sized (0.01 to 0.1%). V and J are TRBV7-8 and TRBJ2-1; 10 bases are shared with TRBD2. CDR1 is SGHVS, CDR2 FQNEAQ, per germline. CDR3 length equals 16 residues. V gave up 2 bases and J gave up 5 bases; unmatched junction bases: 6. The CDR3 DNA sequence: TGTGCCAGCAGCTTATCCCTAGCGGGAGTCCACAATGAGCAGTTCTTC. Protein sequence: CASSLSLAGVHNEQFF.

Only a few counts were recorded for this clone. CDR3 DNA sequence: TGTGCCAGCAGTGAACCGGGACTAGCGGGCTACAATGAGCAGTTCTTC. Encoded protein: CASSEPGLAGYNEQFF. V and J are TRBV2 and TRBJ2-1, with TRBD2 identical over 12 bases. This CDR3 has 16 residues. Germline lookup yields CDR1 SNHLY and CDR2 FYNNEI. V shed 2 bases, J shed 3 bases, and the junction held 2 bases outside the gene matches.

The chain has TRBV7-9 and TRBJ1-2, with 7 bases aligning to TRBD1. V was pared by 5 bases and J by 5 bases, with 5 bases of the junction left unmatched. The CDR3 contains 13 residues. Germline CDR1 is SEHNR and CDR2 is FQNEAQ (reference sequence). The CDR3 loop is CASSPGTVYGYTF. Here the CDR3 DNA reads TGTGCCAGCAGCCCAGGGACAGTATATGGCTACACCTTC.

The CDR3 loop reads CASKRTGDSYEQYF. The CDR3 coding sequence is TGTGCCAGTAAGAGGACAGGGGATTCCTACGAGCAGTACTTC. The chain carries TRBV19 and TRBJ2-7, with 9 bases aligning to TRBD1. In germline, CDR1 is LNHDA, CDR2 SQIVND (reference sequence). V dropped 7 bases and J dropped 1; count of bases not matched to a gene: 5. This CDR3 is 14 amino acids long.

This sequence joins TRBV19 and TRBJ1-1, with D possibly matching TRBD1 (5 bases). Deletions cut 8 bases from V and 5 bases from J, with 18 bases between. The V gene's germline CDR1 is LNHDA and CDR2 SQIVND (reference sequence). There are 14 residues in the CDR3. This chain's CDR3 is CASCLAAGYTEAFF. CDR3 DNA sequence: TGTGCCAGTTGTCTTGCCGCAGGGTATACTGAAGCTTTCTTT.

The rearrangement joins TRBV7-9 to TRBJ1-1, with D maybe TRBD1 (6 bases). Germline-derived CDR1 and CDR2 are SEHNR and FQNEAQ (reference sequence). This CDR3 contains 14 residues. V was pared by 7 bases and J by 1 base, with 13 bases between. As DNA, the CDR3 is TGTGCCAGCATACAGGGCGCTGGGAACACTGAAGCTTTCTTT. Encoded protein: CASIQGAGNTEAFF.

The J gene is TRBJ2-6, the V gene TRBV7-9; D gene uncertain. CDR3 size: 14 residues. The germline V and J ends were trimmed by 6 bases and 0 bases, with 6 bases remaining between them. CDR1 and CDR2 (germline): SEHNR, FQNEAQ (reference sequence). As DNA, the CDR3 is TGTGCCAGCAGTTATTCCTCTGGGGCCAACGTCCTGACTTTC. Translated: CASSYSSGANVLTF.

CDR3 region: CAISPGGDMNTEAFF. For the CDR3, the DNA is TGTGCCATCAGCCCTGGGGGGGACATGAACACTGAAGCTTTCTTT. J is TRBJ1-1 and V is TRBV10-3, with a tentative D call TRBD1 (6 bases). The CDR3 totals 15 residues. Germline CDR1 reads ENHRY; CDR2 reads SYGVKD. V was pared by 6 bases and J by 0 bases, with 14 bases between.